Listed below are T cell receptor beta chains from one sample, sequenced in a study of shared T cell receptors in the human thymus. Using immunoSEQ multiplex PCR, the repertoire was profiled, and TCRdb retains in-frame clones only, with some absent. This sample has hundreds of thousands of clones, with 95% found just once. Sequenced sample: thymocytes. The receptors here all came from a human donor. CDR3s include the opening cysteine and the closing phenylalanine or tryptophan. The D gene is left open where the match is weak. The size of a clone is reported for some rows only, either as once, few or many, or as a class for expanded clones.

CDR3 DNA	CDR3 protein	CDR3 length	D gene	V gene	J gene	clone size
TGTGCCAGCAGCCAAGGACGTTGGAATACGCAGTATTTT	CASSQGRWNTQYF	13	NA	TRBV14	TRBJ2-3	NA
TGTGCCAGCAGTTATTGGGCGGAGGGTGGCTACACCTTC	CASSYWAEGGYTF	13	NA	TRBV28	TRBJ1-2	NA
TGCGCCAGCAGCCAAGCCCTAAAGACGAGTAGCGGGGTTATGGATGAGCAGTTCTTC	CASSQALKTSSGVMDEQFF	19	TRBD2	TRBV4-3	TRBJ2-1	NA
TGTGCCAGCTGCTTCAGATTGAGACAGGGTTGTGGAGAGACCCAGTACTTC	CASCFRLRQGCGETQYF	17	TRBD1	TRBV7-9	TRBJ2-5	once
TGCGCCAGCAGCATTGGGACGGAGAGCTCCTATAATTCACCCCTCCACTTT	CASSIGTESSYNSPLHF	17	NA	TRBV5-1	TRBJ1-6	NA
TGCGCCAGCAGCCGGGTGGGAGAATCCGAGCAGTACTTC	CASSRVGESEQYF	13	NA	TRBV5-1	TRBJ2-7	once
TGTGCCAGCAGCGTAGCTTCGGCTAGCCACCCCTACGAGCAGTACTTC	CASSVASASHPYEQYF	16	NA	TRBV9	TRBJ2-7	NA
TGTGCCAGCAGTGCCCCTGGGACGGGCCGCCGATCCTACGAGCAGTACTTC	CASSAPGTGRRSYEQYF	17	NA	TRBV6-1	TRBJ2-7	NA
TGTGCCAGCAGCTTACGAGGGCAGGGTTACTCTGGGGCCAACGTCCTGACTTTC	CASSLRGQGYSGANVLTF	18	NA	TRBV7-9	TRBJ2-6	NA
TGTGCCAGCAGGGGCCCCCTTACAGGGAATAAACTGTTTTTT	CASRGPLTGNKLFF	14	NA	TRBV2	TRBJ1-4	NA
TGCGCCAGCAGCCGGACTAGCGGGAGGGCCCCCAAGTCCCTCTACCACAATGAGCAGTTCTTC	CASSRTSGRAPKSLYHNEQFF	21	TRBD2	TRBV5-1	TRBJ2-1	NA
TGTGCCATCAGTGAGAAAGGCAGGGCGGAACGGAGTGAGCAGTTCTTC	CAISEKGRAERSEQFF	16	NA	TRBV10-3	TRBJ2-1	NA
TGTGCCTGGAGCCCAGGACAGGTGAACACTGAAGCTTTCTTT	CAWSPGQVNTEAFF	14	TRBD1	TRBV30	TRBJ1-1	NA
TGTGCCAGCAGCTCCGGGAGGACAGGGGGAACCGGGGAGCTGTTTTTT	CASSSGRTGGTGELFF	16	TRBD1	TRBV7-3	TRBJ2-2	once
TGTGCCCTCCACCCCTTCGGGACTCCGAGCGGTAGCACAGATACGCAGTATTTT	CALHPFGTPSGSTDTQYF	18	NA	TRBV28	TRBJ2-3	NA
TGTGCCACCAGCAGCAACAGATTGGACGGGCACACCATATATTTT	CATSSNRLDGHTIYF	15	NA	TRBV15	TRBJ1-3	once
TGTGTCGCCCGGGGGCGGGGGGAACACGGCAATCAGCCCCAGCATTTT	CVARGRGEHGNQPQHF	16	NA	TRBV2	TRBJ1-5	NA
TGTGCCAGCACCAGGACTAGACGGCTCGCCGGGGAGCTGTTTTTT	CASTRTRRLAGELFF	15	TRBD2	TRBV6-5	TRBJ2-2	NA
TGTGCCAGCAGTTTAACACTAGCGGGAGTCGCTTCCTACGAGCAGTACTTC	CASSLTLAGVASYEQYF	17	TRBD2	TRBV28	TRBJ2-7	NA
TGTGCCAGCAGCCGGACTAGCGGGAGGGCCCGGCAGTTCTTC	CASSRTSGRARQFF	14	TRBD2	TRBV7-2	TRBJ2-1	NA
TGTGCCAGCATCATAGGACAGGGGTTCACAGATACGCAGTATTTT	CASIIGQGFTDTQYF	15	TRBD1	TRBV2	TRBJ2-3	NA
TGTGCCAGCAGCCGGGAGATAGGACAGGGTAATGAAAAACTGTTTTTT	CASSREIGQGNEKLFF	16	TRBD1	TRBV28	TRBJ1-4	NA
TGTGCCAGCAGTTTAGCCCCATTGGGGGACACTGAAGCTTTCTTT	CASSLAPLGDTEAFF	15	NA	TRBV27	TRBJ1-1	NA
TGTGCCAGCCACAGCCGCAATCAGCCCCAGCATTTT	CASHSRNQPQHF	12	NA	TRBV6-5	TRBJ1-5	NA
TGTGCCAGCAGCTTAGGACTAGCGGACACAGATACGCAGTATTTT	CASSLGLADTDTQYF	15	TRBD2	TRBV7-9	TRBJ2-3	NA
TGTGCCAGCAGTTTATCGGGCGATACGCAGTATTTT	CASSLSGDTQYF	12	NA	TRBV27	TRBJ2-3	NA
TGTGCCAGCAGCTTAGCATACCGCGAGCAGTACTTC	CASSLAYREQYF	12	NA	TRBV7-9	TRBJ2-7	NA
TGTGCCAGCACCCTGCCTAGGACTAGCGGGAGGCCCTACGAGCAGTACTTC	CASTLPRTSGRPYEQYF	17	TRBD2	TRBV28	TRBJ2-7	NA
TGTGCCAGCAGCTTAGATCCGAGGGACCCCTACGAGCAGTACTTC	CASSLDPRDPYEQYF	15	NA	TRBV13	TRBJ2-7	NA
TGTGCCACCCGCGGGGCTGGGGAGACCCAGTACTTC	CATRGAGETQYF	12	NA	TRBV28	TRBJ2-5	NA
TGTGCCAGCAGTTCAGGGGGCCTGGGAGCTTTCTTT	CASSSGGLGAFF	12	TRBD1	TRBV27	TRBJ1-1	few
TGTGCCAGCAGCGGGGGTGAAAGCTCCTATAATTCACCCCTCCACTTT	CASSGGESSYNSPLHF	16	NA	TRBV9	TRBJ1-6	NA
TGTGCCAGCAGCGACCGGGACAGGAGGGACGAAAAACTGTTTTTT	CASSDRDRRDEKLFF	15	TRBD1	TRBV6-1	TRBJ1-4	NA
TGTGCCAGCAGCTTAAGTGGGTCCAAAGGAGGGAGACCTGCGAACACCGGGGAGCTGTTTTTT	CASSLSGSKGGRPANTGELFF	21	NA	TRBV7-3	TRBJ2-2	NA
TGTGCCAGTAGTGGCTCGGGTTTCGGCAATCAGCCCCAGCATTTT	CASSGSGFGNQPQHF	15	NA	TRBV19	TRBJ1-5	NA
TGTGCCTGGAGTGTACCGGCGGGAGGCATGTACAATGAGCAGTTCTTC	CAWSVPAGGMYNEQFF	16	TRBD2	TRBV30	TRBJ2-1	few
TGTGCCAGCAGCTTAAGGTCTGGGGGGCTAGCGGGCGATGAGCAGTTCTTC	CASSLRSGGLAGDEQFF	17	TRBD2	TRBV7-2	TRBJ2-1	NA
TGTGCCAGCTCACCCATAGCGGGAGGTTACGAGCAGTACTTC	CASSPIAGGYEQYF	14	TRBD2	TRBV18	TRBJ2-7	NA
TGTGCCAGCAGCGCTGGACAGGGAAGCTCCTACAATGAGCAGTTCTTC	CASSAGQGSSYNEQFF	16	TRBD1	TRBV6-4	TRBJ2-1	once
TGTGCCAGCAGTGAGACCACAGGTAGCTCTGGAAACACCATATATTTT	CASSETTGSSGNTIYF	16	NA	TRBV6-1	TRBJ1-3	NA
TGTGCCAGCAGTTTAGGTAGTGAGGCTAGCATAGGCAATCAGCCCCAGCATTTT	CASSLGSEASIGNQPQHF	18	NA	TRBV28	TRBJ1-5	NA
TGTGCCAGCAGACGCCTCAGGGGCCTCTCCTACGAGCAGTACTTC	CASRRLRGLSYEQYF	15	NA	TRBV6-5	TRBJ2-7	NA